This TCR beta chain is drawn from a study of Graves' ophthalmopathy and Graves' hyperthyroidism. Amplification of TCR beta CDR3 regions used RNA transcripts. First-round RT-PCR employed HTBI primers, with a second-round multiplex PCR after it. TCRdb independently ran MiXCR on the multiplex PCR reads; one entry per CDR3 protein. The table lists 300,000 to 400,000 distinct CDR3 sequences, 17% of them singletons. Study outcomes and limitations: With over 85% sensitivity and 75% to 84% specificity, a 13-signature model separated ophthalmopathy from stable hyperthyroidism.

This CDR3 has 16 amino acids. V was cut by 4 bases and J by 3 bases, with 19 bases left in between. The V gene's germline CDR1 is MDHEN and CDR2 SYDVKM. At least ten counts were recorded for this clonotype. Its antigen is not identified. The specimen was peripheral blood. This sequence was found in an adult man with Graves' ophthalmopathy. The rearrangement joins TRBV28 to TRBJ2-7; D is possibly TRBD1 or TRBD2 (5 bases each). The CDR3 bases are TGTGCCAGCAGTTGGGTTGAGGGGTCACGGGGCTACGAGCAGTACTTC. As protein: CASSWVEGSRGYEQYF. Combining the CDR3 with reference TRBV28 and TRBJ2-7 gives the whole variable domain DVKVTQSSRYLVKRTGEKVFLECVQDMDHENMFWYRQDPGLGLRLIYFSYDVKMKEKGDIPEGYSVSREKKERFSLILESASTNQTSMYLCASSWVEGSRGYEQYFGPGTRLTVT.